This T cell receptor beta chain was recovered during a study of regulatory T cells in long-lasting Graves disease (dated by TCRdb to the early 2020s). In terms of the full investigation: Antithyroid drugs had been taken for less than 3 months by newly diagnosed Graves' disease patients. The study took place in China and was registered as a clinical trial. Peripheral blood TCR sequencing and RNA sequencing compared persistent Graves' disease patients with newly diagnosed Graves' disease patients. A total of some 33 samples were covered by TCR sequencing, comprising some 13 persistent and about 20 newly diagnosed Graves' disease patients. Points the paper makes about the study in general: Sequencing and analysis were limited to the TCR beta chain. TRBV28, TRBJ1-2 and TRBJ2-5 were preferentially used in persistent disease, while TRBV20-1 and TRBJ2-1 were favored in newly diagnosed disease. The small sample size was acknowledged by the authors as a limitation that may reduce accuracy. Peripheral blood alone was examined, since thyroid tissue, which constituted the primary lesion, could not be accessed. Compared with newly diagnosed patients, patients with persistent Graves' disease had lower TCR Shannon entropy and fewer highly expanded clones, which suggests clonal expansion. Persistent patients shared more public clonotypes among themselves (around 2,500) than newly diagnosed patients did (nearly 1,000).

Points on this clonotype: Its target antigen remains unknown. The record has no base qualities; no much larger clone is one base away.

The library was prepared using multiplex PCR. The sequencer was an Illumina HiSeq 4000. TCR beta libraries were built with iRepertoire HTBI primers and Arm-PCR amplification of CDR3 regions. Gel purification was performed on PCR products prior to sequencing. In the authors' own workflow: Gene usage analysis of CDR3 amino acid clonotypes used the approximately 62 TRBV and 14 to 15 TRBJ segments found across samples. Filtered high-quality paired reads were merged into contigs using COPE and FqMerger. BLAST was used to align contigs to the IMGT TRBV, TRBD and TRBJ reference genes, and CDR3 was defined following IMGT. Highly expanded clones were defined as clonotypes with a frequency above 0.1%. Repertoire diversity was measured by Shannon entropy, and V-J evenness by the Gini coefficient. A clonotype found in more than one individual was treated as public. In-frame beta chains were kept once TCRdb had trimmed the public reads at Q25 with fastp and called clones with MiXCR. Entries that share a CDR3 protein sequence are merged under the most common genes and DNA. The V and J calls and clone size come from TCRdb's table, not from the authors' own analysis. The sample profile shows some 250,000 distinct CDR3 sequences; approximately 20% of them were found once. 14% of the sample rests with the top ten.

Including cysteine and phenylalanine, the CDR3 has 13 amino acids. This entry keeps only the CDR3 DNA: 39 bases, framed from base 1. Per the germline V gene (reference sequence), DFQATT is the CDR1 and SNEGSKA is the CDR2. V is pruned by 6 bases and J by 2 bases, leaving 5 bases of the junction without a gene match. The time point label, as the study defines it: newly diagnosed GD, antithyroid drugs for less than 3 months. For both TCR sequencing and RNA sequencing, RNA was extracted from PBMCs in TRIzol. The diagnosis of Graves' disease followed American Thyroid Association guidelines. Patients were recruited from an endocrinology department in Xi'an, China. From each patient, 7.5 to 10 milliliters of peripheral blood was collected into an EDTA anticoagulant tube. Ficoll Paque Plus density gradient separation was used to isolate PBMCs, and no additional T cell sorting was done. An Agilent 2100 Bioanalyzer and agarose gel were used to check RNA quality, and a NanoDrop 2000 was used to measure RNA concentration.

The same sample was also studied in work on T cells in Graves' hyperthyroidism and ophthalmopathy. The second publication reports: Stable Graves' hyperthyroidism was defined as no progression to ophthalmopathy during 18 months of follow-up. The hyperthyroidism patients were between 18 and 65 years old and newly diagnosed, with a disease duration of less than 2 months. Patients with uncontrolled infections, other autoimmune diseases, pregnancy or lactation were excluded. Diagnoses were established on the basis of clinical symptoms, serum thyroxine and TRAb, thyroid ultrasound, and orbital computed tomography. The TCR CDR3 was subjected to a first round of RT-PCR using the HTBI primer set and the Qiagen OneStep RT-PCR kit. Most expanded thyroid clonotypes (frequency above 0.001) were also found in blood, which suggests that blood repertoires may mirror thyroid immune responses. Ophthalmopathy was separated from stable hyperthyroidism by a 13 V-J signature model, with roughly 88% sensitivity and 81% to 83% specificity obtained in cross-validation and 80%/75% obtained in testing. In validation, progression to ophthalmopathy was predicted by the model with more than 65% sensitivity and under 85% specificity, a median of about 6 months before onset. A discovery cohort of roughly 96 patients, approximately 44 with Graves' ophthalmopathy and fewer than 65 with stable Graves' hyperthyroidism, was used to find distinguishing TCR V-J signatures. Prospective prediction of ophthalmopathy was tested in an independent validation cohort of approximately 18 hyperthyroidism patients and 17 patients who later progressed to ophthalmopathy. The roughly 90 discovery patients were divided at random into training and test sets in a 7:3 ratio. Thyroid tissue and blood T-cell repertoires from about 6 Graves' hyperthyroidism patients were also compared in the study. After sampling, hyperthyroidism patients received methimazole starting at 30 mg daily, and ophthalmopathy patients received high-dose intravenous methylprednisolone. The libraries were constructed in a second round of multiplex PCR and then size-selected and purified. Sequencing of the libraries was done on an Illumina HiSeq2000 using paired-end 100 bp reads. SOAPnuke was used to process the raw data, throwing out any read that contained adapters or uncalled bases, had a mean Phred below 15, or lacked an exact constant-primer or identifier match. High-quality paired reads were merged using COPE v1.2.5, and each unique nucleotide sequence was defined as a clonotype. MiTCR v1.1 was used to align the clonotypes against IMGT TRBV, TRBD and TRBJ reference segments. Analysis was restricted to V-J combinations with a frequency above 0.0001, which covered about 99% of repertoires. The TCS score was defined as the ratio of F50 (clonal expansion) to E x V (chaos), calculated using BLOSUM62-based TCRdist between CDR3 peptides within each V-J. Welch's t-statistics and random forest reduced roughly 500 V-J features to about 13, which were used in a naive Bayes classifier (R e1071). No statistical method was used to fix the sample size in advance, and group allocation was not hidden from the investigators. According to the paper, TCR Vbeta CDR3 sequencing was carried out on about 140 peripheral blood samples, which came from fewer than 50 ophthalmopathy, approximately 72 hyperthyroidism and roughly 17 progressor patients.

The receptor was isolated from a woman in her 30s with Graves disease. Donor details come from another sample of the same person, matched by shared clones. Here the chain combines TRBV20-1 and TRBJ2-3; a stretch of 7 junction bases matches TRBD2. This sample comprised peripheral blood mononuclear cells (PBMCs), obtained at new diagnosis, from a patient treated with antithyroid drugs. The DNA reads as follows: TGCAGTGCGGAACGGGGGGTCACAGATACGCAGTATTTT. This translates into CSAERGVTDTQYF.